This T cell receptor beta chain derives from a study of cytomegalovirus exposure and HLA in healthy donors. Germline lookup yields CDR1 MDHEN and CDR2 SYDVKM. This CDR3 comprises 14 residues. V dropped 7 bases and J dropped 8 bases, with 17 bases sitting between them. As for this clone: Its antigen is undetermined.

Study-level points and caveats: With later analysis, a missense DCLRE1C variant became linked to TCR beta V- and J-gene trimming. The study flagged 150 to 200 TCR beta chains as cytomegalovirus-associated. An Asian-associated ancestry cluster reportedly showed fewer N-insertions than the approximately 630-donor mean in a later analysis.

Researchers ran the PCR with 60 Vbeta and 13 Jbeta primers. Original processing notes: In a later analysis, some 10 million of tens of millions of unique beta chains occurred in at least two donors. Generated by immunoSEQ multiplex PCR, the TCRdb table keeps only in-frame clones and is missing some. V and J calls plus clone size are reproduced from that table; the DNA served to infer D and trimming. Of roughly 97,000 clones in the sample, approximately 9% were seen once. The chain is built from TRBV28 and TRBJ1-4, with unresolved D. The source material was PBMCs. The TCR sequence derives from a man in his fifties in good health and CMV-seropositive. As DNA, the CDR3 is TGTGCCAGCACCACCGGGGAGGCGCACGAAAAACTGTTTTTT. It is translated as CASTTGEAHEKLFF.